What follows is one T cell receptor (beta chain) and its context. In the authors' methods: Reference gene primer amplification gave nucleated cell count estimates. The data were produced by immunoSEQ multiplex PCR, yet TCRdb's version contains in-frame clones alone and is incomplete. That table furnishes V, J and clone size, whereas the DNA furnished D and trimming. The sample includes around 53,000 clones, approximately 80% seen only once; the top ten take about 39%. The sample originates from a study of blood T cell repertoires in COVID-19. Overall study context: The study drew acute and convalescent COVID-19 samples from the United States, Italy and Spain. Nucleic acid was either cDNA or gDNA, and it came from T cells, B-cell-depleted T cells, or PBMCs.

CDR3 length: 11 amino acids. Trimming pared 6 bases from V and 5 bases from J, leaving 7 bases between. The germline CDR1 and CDR2 sequences are SNHLY and FYNNEI. V and J are TRBV2 and TRBJ2-5, with unresolved D. Sequenced sample: peripheral blood. The clonotype originates from a man aged 65 to 85 with active or convalescent COVID-19. Here the CDR3 DNA reads TGTGCCAGCAGGCGAGCGGAGACCCAGTACTTC. Protein: CASRRAETQYF. The variable domain in full, with the rest retrieved from reference TRBV2 and TRBJ2-5, is EPEVTQTPSHQVTQMGQEVILRCVPISNHLYFYWYRQILGQKVEFLVSFYNNEISEKSEIFDDQFSVERPDGSNFTLKIRSTKLEDSAMYFCASRRAETQYFGPGTRLLVL.